This T cell receptor (beta chain) is from a study of OX40 agonist ivuxolimab in advanced cancers. General study results and limits: A proportion of nonresponders additionally exhibited low normalized T-cell clonal expansion.

CDR3 length: 17 residues. Looked up from germline, CDR1 is MDHEN and CDR2 is SYDVKM. Blood draws occurred at baseline, cycle 4 day 1, and cycle 7 day 1. Data came from immunoSEQ multiplex PCR; TCRdb stores just in-frame clones and leaves some out. The data show about 33,000 clones, around 85% seen once. Notes on this clone: Its specificity is unknown. Germline is not matched at one junction end, which may reflect a read error.

The origin of this receptor is an adult with an advanced solid tumor such as melanoma, head and neck, liver or kidney cancer. This chain links TRBV28 with TRBJ2-7, with D perhaps being TRBD1 or TRBD2 (5 bases each). Here the sequenced sample was CD4+ or CD8+ T cells sorted from blood, taken in a trial of the OX40 agonist ivuxolimab. CDR3 coding DNA: TGTGCCAGCAGCGGGGCCCTGTTAGATAGGAGAACTTACGCGCAGTACTTC. The encoded protein is CASSGALLDRRTYAQYF.